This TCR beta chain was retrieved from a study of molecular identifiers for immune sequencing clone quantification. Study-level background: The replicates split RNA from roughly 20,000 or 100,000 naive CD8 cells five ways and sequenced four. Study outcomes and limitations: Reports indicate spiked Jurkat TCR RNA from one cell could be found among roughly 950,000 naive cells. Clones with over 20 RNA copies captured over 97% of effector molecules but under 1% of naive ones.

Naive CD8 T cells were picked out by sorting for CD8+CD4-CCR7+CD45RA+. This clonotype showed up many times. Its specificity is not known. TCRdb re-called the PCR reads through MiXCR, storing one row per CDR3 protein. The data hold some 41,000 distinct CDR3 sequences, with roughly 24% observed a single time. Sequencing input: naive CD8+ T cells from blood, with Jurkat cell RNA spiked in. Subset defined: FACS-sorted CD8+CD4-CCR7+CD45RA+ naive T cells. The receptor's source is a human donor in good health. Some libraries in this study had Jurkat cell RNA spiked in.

The CDR3 loop reads CASINAGFSGANVLTF. CDR3 coding DNA: TGTGCCAGCATCAATGCAGGGTTCTCTGGGGCCAACGTCCTGACTTTC. V usage is TRBV12-3 or TRBV12-4 and J usage is TRBJ2-6, with D possibly being TRBD1 (5 bases). Trimming stripped 7 bases from V and 0 bases from J, with 13 bases between. The CDR3 extends over 16 amino acids.